The next 18 T cell receptor beta chains were all read from a single sample in a study of Graves' ophthalmopathy and Graves' hyperthyroidism. Beta-chain TCR CDR3 regions were amplified from RNA transcripts. RT-PCR in the first round used HTBI primers; a second-round multiplex PCR followed. In TCRdb, the multiplex PCR reads were re-called with MiXCR into one record per CDR3 protein. This sample has under 800,000 distinct CDR3 sequences, with about 24% found just once. Sample: peripheral blood. The receptor set was obtained from a young woman with stable Graves' hyperthyroidism. Some clones in this sample may be carry-over from other donors' samples.

This clonotype was seen repeatedly, ten times or more. The chain is built from TRBV6-5 and TRBJ1-2; D uncertain. CDR1 is MNHEY and CDR2 is SVGAGI in the germline V gene. Trimming cost V 0 bases and J 2 bases, with 7 bases left between them. The CDR3 contains 14 residues. CDR3 protein: CASSYSLGNYGYTF. In nucleotides, the CDR3 is TGTGCCAGCAGTTACTCGTTAGGGAACTATGGCTACACCTTC.

This clonotype was recorded at least ten times. A much bigger clone sits one base away, suggesting this may be a read error. The CDR3 DNA follows: TGTGTCAGCAGAAAGAATCAGCCCCAGCATTTT. It translates to CVSRKNQPQHF. The chain employs TRBV2 and TRBJ1-5; D unclear. This CDR3 comprises 11 residues. Germline-derived CDR1 and CDR2 are SNHLY and FYNNEI.

Ten or more counts support this clonotype. The chain joins TRBV28 to TRBJ1-2; tentatively, D is TRBD1 (6 bases). The V gene's germline CDR1 is MDHEN and CDR2 SYDVKM. V was trimmed by 7 bases and J by 4 bases, leaving 10 bases between them. This CDR3 has 12 residues. CDR3 in amino acids: CASTPQGYGYTF. The DNA for the CDR3 is TGTGCCAGCACCCCACAGGGCTATGGCTACACCTTC.

This clonotype was seen repeatedly, ten times or more. The rearrangement joins TRBV11-1 to TRBJ1-2, with 8 bases lining up with TRBD1. From germline, CDR1 is SGHAT and CDR2 FQDESV (reference sequence). The CDR3 spans 15 residues. The V and J ends lost 0 bases and 3 bases, in that order; junction bases with no gene match: 3. The CDR3 loop is CASSLAAGQDYGYTF. In DNA form, the CDR3 reads TGTGCCAGCAGCTTAGCCGCGGGACAGGACTATGGCTACACCTTC.

This clonotype has a count of ten or more. The gene calls are TRBV6-4 and TRBJ1-5; D perhaps matches TRBD1 (5 bases). CDR3 length: 15 amino acids. V was trimmed by 3 bases and J by 7 bases, leaving 16 bases between them. Germline lookup yields CDR1 MRHNA and CDR2 SNTAGT. The CDR3: CASSELQGSGQPQHF. The CDR3 DNA is TGTGCCAGCAGTGAGCTTCAGGGTTCCGGACAGCCCCAGCATTTT.

This clonotype was observed many times. The gene calls are TRBV28 and TRBJ1-1; D might be TRBD1 (5 bases). The germline V and J ends were trimmed by 6 bases and 0 bases, with 20 bases remaining between them. The CDR3 contains 17 residues. Looked up from germline, CDR1 is MDHEN and CDR2 is SYDVKM. The CDR3 protein is CASSTPGPQAMNTEAFF. The CDR3 nucleotides are TGTGCCAGCAGCACCCCGGGACCCCAGGCCATGAACACTGAAGCTTTCTTT.

This clonotype was counted a few times. The chain employs TRBV5-1 and TRBJ1-3; TRBD1 matches at 7 bases. This CDR3 contains 17 residues. Germline CDR1 reads SGHRS; CDR2 reads YFSETQ. With V trimmed by 4 bases and J by 4 bases, 14 bases remained unmatched. The CDR3: CASSPLTGSILGNTIYF. Here the CDR3 DNA reads TGCGCCAGCAGCCCGTTGACAGGGTCGATCTTAGGAAACACCATATATTTT.

This clonotype was detected many times. The genes are TRBV6-1 and TRBJ1-2; TRBD1 matches 7 bases. This CDR3 has 16 amino acids. Unmatched junction bases numbered 13, after V lost 9 bases and J lost 0 bases. The V gene's germline CDR1 is MNHNS and CDR2 SASEGT. The CDR3 DNA reads as TGTGCCAGTGATAGACTAGGGGGCTTCACTAACTATGGCTACACCTTC. It encodes CASDRLGGFTNYGYTF.

The CDR3 DNA sequence: TGTGCCAGCAGTTCCCTACCCCGGGACAGGCGTTCCTACGAGCAGTACTTC. Translation gives CASSSLPRDRRSYEQYF. The chain carries TRBV28 and TRBJ2-7; 8 nucleotides match TRBD1. Per germline, CDR1 MDHEN and CDR2 SYDVKM. The V segment lost 4 bases and the J segment 1 base; nucleotides outside the gene matches: 12. CDR3 length: 17 residues.

The CDR3: CASTDRGLYEQYF. The CDR3, as DNA: TGTGCCAGTACAGACAGGGGGCTCTACGAGCAGTACTTC. This chain uses TRBV2 with TRBJ2-7; 10 nucleotides agree with TRBD1. In germline, CDR1 is SNHLY, CDR2 FYNNEI. Trimming took 9 bases from V and 3 from J; bases not matched to a gene: 5. This CDR3 has 13 residues.

This chain uses TRBV19 with TRBJ2-3, with D perhaps given as TRBD1 or TRBD2 (5 bases each). The CDR3 has 14 amino acids. Germline CDR1 and CDR2: LNHDA and SQIVND (reference sequence). V lost 9 bases and J lost 0, with 13 bases in between. The CDR3 DNA follows: TGTGCCAGCCAAGGGGACCGCAGCACAGATACGCAGTATTTT. Protein sequence: CASQGDRSTDTQYF. Supplemented by reference TRBV19 and TRBJ2-3, the full variable domain reads DGGITQSPKYLFRKEGQNVTLSCEQNLNHDAMYWYRQDPGQGLRLIYYSQIVNDFQKGDIAEGYSVSREKKESFPLTVTSAQKNPTAFYLCASQGDRSTDTQYFGPGTRLTVL.

The V gene is TRBV6-5, the J gene TRBJ2-7; TRBD2 might be the D (5 bases). The CDR3 runs to 15 residues. CDR1 is MNHEY and CDR2 is SVGAGI in the germline V gene. V dropped 1 base and J dropped 1 base, with 11 bases sitting between them. CDR3 in amino acids: CASSYFASQSYEQYF. CDR3 coding DNA: TGTGCCAGCAGTTACTTCGCTAGCCAATCCTACGAGCAGTACTTC.

This clonotype has at least ten counts. Its ends do not fully match the called genes, so a read error is possible. The chain uses TRBV20-1 and TRBJ1-5; D not resolved. The CDR3 loop spans 15 amino acids. CDR1 and CDR2 from the germline V gene are DFQATT and SNEGSKA (reference sequence). CDR3 sequence: CSASWGGGGNQPQHF. CDR3 nucleotide sequence: TGCAGTGCTAGTTGGGGAGGAGGCGGCAATCAGCCCCAGCATTTC.

This clonotype was seen at least ten times. Written as DNA, the CDR3 is TGTGCCAGCAGCTACGGGACAGGGGCCTCCACCGGGGAGCTGTTTTTT. Translated, it gives CASSYGTGASTGELFF. V gene TRBV6-2 or TRBV6-3 combines with J gene TRBJ2-2; 10 positions match TRBD1. CDR3 size: 16 residues. J gave up 4 bases and V 6 bases, and 8 bases lay outside the gene matches. Germline V gene data show CDR1 as MNHEY and CDR2 as SVGEGT.

Worth noting for this clonotype: The junction departs from germline at one end; a sequencing error may be responsible. The chain couples TRBV15 to TRBJ1-6, with a weak D call TRBD1 (6 bases). CDR1 and CDR2 from the germline V gene are LNHNV and YYDKDF (reference sequence). The CDR3 totals 16 residues. CDR3 nucleotides: TGTGCCACCAGCAGCGGAACAGGGTTCTATAATTCACCGCTCTACTTT. It translates to CATSSGTGFYNSPLYF.

The chain uses TRBV29-1 and TRBJ2-7; TRBD1 aligns across 11 bases. Germline trimming cut 1 base from V and 1 base from J; bases unmatched to any gene: 6. The germline V gene encodes CDR1 SQVTM and CDR2 ANQGSEA. The CDR3 extends over 16 amino acids. The CDR3 DNA is TGCAGCGTTGAAGTTATGGGACAGGGGGGATCCTACGAGCAGTACTTC. Protein: CSVEVMGQGGSYEQYF.

This clonotype showed up just a few times. The rearrangement links TRBV5-5 to TRBJ1-1, with D tentatively TRBD1 (5 bases). Per germline, CDR1 SGHKS and CDR2 YYEKEE (reference sequence). CDR3 length equals 15 residues. Trimming pared 0 bases from V and 4 bases from J, leaving 13 bases between. The CDR3 protein is CASSLGGKGATEAFF. The CDR3 nucleotides read TGTGCCAGCAGCTTGGGAGGGAAAGGGGCCACTGAAGCTTTCTTT. Full variable domain (rest looked up from reference TRBV5-5 and TRBJ1-1): DAGVTQSPTHLIKTRGQQVTLRCSPISGHKSVSWYQQVLGQGPQFIFQYYEKEERGRGNFPDRFSARQFPNYSSELNVNALLLGDSALYLCASSLGGKGATEAFFGQGTRLTVV.

V gene TRBV6-1 combines with J gene TRBJ2-5; D ambiguous. The CDR3 loop spans 11 amino acids. The V gene's germline CDR1 is MNHNS and CDR2 SASEGT. The V gene lost 10 bases and the J gene lost 1 base, with 7 bases spanning the gap. This chain's CDR3 is CATTAQETQYF. The CDR3 DNA is TGTGCCACGACGGCCCAAGAGACCCAGTACTTC.